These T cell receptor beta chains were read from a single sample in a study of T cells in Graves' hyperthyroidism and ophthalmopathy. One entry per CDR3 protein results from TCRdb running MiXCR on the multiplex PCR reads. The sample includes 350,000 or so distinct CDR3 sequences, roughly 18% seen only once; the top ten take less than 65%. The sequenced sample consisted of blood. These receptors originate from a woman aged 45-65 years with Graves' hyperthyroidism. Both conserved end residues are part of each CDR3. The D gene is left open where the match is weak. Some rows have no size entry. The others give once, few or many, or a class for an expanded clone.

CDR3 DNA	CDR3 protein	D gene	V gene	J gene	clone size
TGTGCCTCCCGTCCCCGGCCTGAAGAGACCCAGTACTTC	CASRPRPEETQYF	.	TRBV10-3	TRBJ2-5	.
TGTGCCAGCAGCCCGGTGGTAGCGGGAGCGCCATGGGAGCAGTACTTC	CASSPVVAGAPWEQYF	TRBD2	TRBV5-6	TRBJ2-7	.
TGTGCCAGCAGTCCGAACACGGCTCCCAATCAGCCCCAGCATTTT	CASSPNTAPNQPQHF	.	TRBV27	TRBJ1-5	.
TGTGCCAGCAGCTTAGCGACAGGGGGCTTAGATACGCAGTATTTT	CASSLATGGLDTQYF	TRBD1	TRBV7-9	TRBJ2-3	few
TGCAGCGTTGAAGAGGGGCGGGGAGACACAGATACGCAGTATTTT	CSVEEGRGDTDTQYF	.	TRBV29-1	TRBJ2-3	few
TGTGCCAGCAGCTTAGGGAGATCTGGGGCCAACGTCCTGACTTTC	CASSLGRSGANVLTF	.	TRBV7-9	TRBJ2-6	.
TGTGCCAGCAGCCAAGGAAACAGGGAACTAGCGGGGACCTACACAGATACGCAGTATTTT	CASSQGNRELAGTYTDTQYF	TRBD2	TRBV12-3/TRBV12-4	TRBJ2-3	.
TGCGCCAGCAGCTTGGAGGTCGGCGGGGCCAGGGGGGAAAAACTGTTTTTT	CASSLEVGGARGEKLFF	TRBD1	TRBV5-1	TRBJ1-4	.
TGCGCCAGCAGCCGGGTCGTAGGGGCCGGGGAGCTGTTTTTT	CASSRVVGAGELFF	.	TRBV4-1	TRBJ2-2	.
TGCAGTGCTAAAATGAGCCAAGAGACCCAGTACTTC	CSAKMSQETQYF	.	TRBV20-1	TRBJ2-5	many
TGTGCCAGCAGCTCTTGGGACAGAGTGGAGACCCAGTACTTC	CASSSWDRVETQYF	TRBD1	TRBV3-1	TRBJ2-5	few
TGCAGCGTTGAAGAAATGAGCGGAGGGGGCTACACCTTC	CSVEEMSGGGYTF	.	TRBV29-1	TRBJ1-2	few
TGTGCCAGCAGCCCCGGGACAGGGGTTGACTACACCTTC	CASSPGTGVDYTF	TRBD1	TRBV7-9	TRBJ1-2	many
TGTGCCAGCAGCCAAGATACTGAAGCTTTCTTT	CASSQDTEAFF	.	TRBV3-1	TRBJ1-1	many
TGTGCCAGCACCCGCCTCGGAGGCACCGGGGAGCTGTTTTTT	CASTRLGGTGELFF	.	TRBV28	TRBJ2-2	.
TGTGCCAGCAGTCGCGCGGGGGGGTACGAGATAGAGACCCAGTACTTC	CASSRAGGYEIETQYF	TRBD2	TRBV12-3/TRBV12-4	TRBJ2-5	few
TGTGCCAGCTCACCAGAACTCACTGGAAACACCATATATTTT	CASSPELTGNTIYF	.	TRBV18	TRBJ1-3	few
TGCAGTGCTAGGGGGGGGCATAACTACGAGCAGTACTTC	CSARGGHNYEQYF	.	TRBV20-1	TRBJ2-7	many
TGTGCCAGCAGCAAAGAGGGGACAGCGAACACCGGGGAGCTGTTTTTT	CASSKEGTANTGELFF	TRBD1	TRBV2	TRBJ2-2	many
TGTGCCAGCTCAAGCGGGAGCTCCTACGAGCAGTACTTC	CASSSGSSYEQYF	TRBD2	TRBV2	TRBJ2-7	many
TGCGCCAGCAGCCGAGGGGACCAAGCTAACTATGGCTACACCTTC	CASSRGDQANYGYTF	.	TRBV4-1	TRBJ1-2	few
TGTGCCAGCAGCCAAGGCGGGGGCCCCTCCTACGAGCAGTACTTC	CASSQGGGPSYEQYF	.	TRBV3-1	TRBJ2-7	many
TGTGCTAGTGGTTTGGTACTGAGGTCGCCGAGTGCCTATGGCTACACCTTC	CASGLVLRSPSAYGYTF	.	TRBV12-5	TRBJ1-2	.
TGCGCCAGCAGCTTGCAACAGCAACAAGAGACCCAGTACTTC	CASSLQQQQETQYF	.	TRBV5-1	TRBJ2-5	.
TGTGCCAGCAGTTCCACAGGGGAGGCCTTTGCCTACGAGCAGTACTTC	CASSSTGEAFAYEQYF	.	TRBV28	TRBJ2-7	many
TGTGCCAGCAGCTTAGTGGCTAGCGGGACGGAGACCCAGTACTTC	CASSLVASGTETQYF	TRBD2	TRBV7-2	TRBJ2-5	.
TGTGCCAGCAGCGGCCGGGACGGCTATGGCTACACCTTC	CASSGRDGYGYTF	.	TRBV11-3	TRBJ1-2	many
TGTGCCAGCAGCTTTAGGTCGTGGGGAGCTAGCACAGATACGCAGTATTTT	CASSFRSWGASTDTQYF	.	TRBV5-5	TRBJ2-3	many
TGTGCCAGCTCCGGACTAGCGGGAATGACAGATACGCAGTATTTT	CASSGLAGMTDTQYF	TRBD2	TRBV2	TRBJ2-3	many
TGTGCCAGCAGCTTGGCCTTGGGGGGGGGGAATGAGCAGTTCTTC	CASSLALGGGNEQFF	TRBD2	TRBV5-4	TRBJ2-1	.
TGTGCCAGCAGTCCGGTTGGTGGGGAGCTGTTTTTT	CASSPVGGELFF	.	TRBV6-1	TRBJ2-2	.
TGTGCCAGCAGCTTCCGACAGGGAGTTTTGGATGAGCAGTTCTTC	CASSFRQGVLDEQFF	TRBD1	TRBV11-2	TRBJ2-1	many
TGTGCCAGCTCACCGCCCCTAGCGGGGGGAATCAATGAGCAGTTCTTC	CASSPPLAGGINEQFF	TRBD2	TRBV18	TRBJ2-1	many
TGTGCCAGCAGCTCTTCGGAGACCCAGTACTTC	CASSSSETQYF	.	TRBV7-2	TRBJ2-5	many
TGTGCCAGCAGTTTTGGCGGAAATACCTACGAGCAGTACTTC	CASSFGGNTYEQYF	.	TRBV12-3/TRBV12-4	TRBJ2-7	many
TGTGCCAGCAGTCCAGGACTAGCCAACACCGGGGAGCTGTTTTTT	CASSPGLANTGELFF	TRBD2	TRBV2	TRBJ2-2	many
TGCGCCAGCAGCTTGTTGCCAGGGGTGAGGGAGCAGTACTTC	CASSLLPGVREQYF	.	TRBV5-1	TRBJ2-7	.
TGCAGTGCTAGGGAGGGGGCCAGCACAGATACGCAGTATTTT	CSAREGASTDTQYF	.	TRBV20-1	TRBJ2-3	few
TGTGCCAGCATAGCCAAAAACATTCAGTACTTC	CASIAKNIQYF	.	TRBV7-9	TRBJ2-4	.
TGTGCCAGCAGAACGCGGACAGGGGTGGACACTGAAGCTTTCTTT	CASRTRTGVDTEAFF	TRBD1	TRBV6-2/TRBV6-3	TRBJ1-1	many
TGTGCCAGTAGCAGCTTCCCGGGACTAGCGGGGGGGGACACCGGGGAGCTGTTTTTT	CASSSFPGLAGGDTGELFF	TRBD2	TRBV19	TRBJ2-2	few
TGTGCCAGCAGTTTAGGACAACCCTCCTACAATGAGCAGTTCTTC	CASSLGQPSYNEQFF	.	TRBV6-5	TRBJ2-1	many
TGTGCCAGCAGCTTATATACAGGGGGAAGCACAGATGCGCAGTATTTT	CASSLYTGGSTDAQYF	TRBD1	TRBV11-2	TRBJ2-3	many
TGTGCCAGCAGCCAGACGGCGGGTTCTGAAGCTTTCTTT	CASSQTAGSEAFF	.	TRBV14	TRBJ1-1	.
TGTGCCAGCAGCTTAGTGCGGGACGGGGAGCTGTTTTTT	CASSLVRDGELFF	.	TRBV7-6	TRBJ2-2	.
TGCAGCGTTGAGGGGGCGGGAGGATTCAACGAGCAGTACTTC	CSVEGAGGFNEQYF	TRBD2	TRBV29-1	TRBJ2-7	many
TGTGCCAGCAGCCGCCGGGACAATGACAATGAGCAGTTCTTC	CASSRRDNDNEQFF	.	TRBV3-1	TRBJ2-1	many
TGTGCCAGCAGTTTGGACTTCTCCACCGGGGAGCTGTTTTTT	CASSLDFSTGELFF	.	TRBV12-3/TRBV12-4	TRBJ2-2	many
TGTGCCACCAGCAGCCCCCTTCGGCGGGAGCGAGATACGCAGTATTTT	CATSSPLRRERDTQYF	TRBD2	TRBV15	TRBJ2-3	few
TGTGCCAGTAGCGACCCGGGACTACCTTCTGGGAGTACGCAGTATTTT	CASSDPGLPSGSTQYF	TRBD2	TRBV19	TRBJ2-3	.
TGCGCCAGCAGTGAGGGTGGTGGACCTGGGAAGAATGAGCAGTTCTTC	CASSEGGGPGKNEQFF	.	TRBV10-1	TRBJ2-1	few
TGCGCCAGCAGCATGGGACGCCGGAACTATGGCTACACCTTC	CASSMGRRNYGYTF	.	TRBV5-1	TRBJ1-2	many
TGCAGTGCTAGGGCGTTCGAGGGAAACACTGAAGCTTTCTTT	CSARAFEGNTEAFF	.	TRBV20-1	TRBJ1-1	many
TGTGCCAGCAGTTTTTCCGCCCCGACTAGCGGACCCTACAATGAGCAGTTCTTC	CASSFSAPTSGPYNEQFF	TRBD2	TRBV27	TRBJ2-1	many
TGTGCCAGCTCACCAGGACAGGACACAGATACGCAGTATTTT	CASSPGQDTDTQYF	TRBD1	TRBV18	TRBJ2-3	few